This T cell receptor beta chain was sequenced in a study of monozygotic twins with inflammatory bowel disease (dated by TCRdb to the late 2010s). Looking at the study overall: In total, some 30 monozygotic twin pairs made up the full study: 19 Danish pairs, all IBD-discordant, plus nine German pairs, of which four were IBD-concordant and five were IBD-discordant. The search for disease-associated traits relied mainly on comparing, within discordant pairs, IBD patients with their genetically identical healthy co-twins. Each individual had, on average, about 151 000 unique TCRalpha sequences and 181 000 unique TCRbeta sequences available for analysis. Study-level results and caveats: Compared with healthy twins, IBD patients shared fewer clonotypes with other individuals, and the difference was most pronounced in patients with signs of disease activity. No single strong signal or clonotype linked to IBD turned up in the results, so the idea that one exists was not supported. A decrease in TCRbeta repertoire diversity, as measured by inverse Simpson index, was observed in IBD patients compared with their healthy co-twins. Differing immunosuppressive treatments among patients may have added background noise and inter-individual variability to the repertoires. Different T cell subtypes could not be distinguished in the analysis. Concordant and discordant twins showed no difference in repertoire similarity, possibly because of limited statistical power.

From each donor, a roughly 2.5 ml peripheral blood sample was collected into PAXgene tubes and stored at -80 degrees C. Total RNA was isolated from whole blood with the PAXgene blood miRNA kit on an automated QIAcube, without T cell sorting. Peripheral blood from monozygotic twin pairs concordant or discordant for inflammatory bowel disease was subjected to deep TCRalpha and TCRbeta repertoire profiling with unique molecular barcoding. Smoking habits were recorded for all twin pairs, and individuals were classified as current, former or never smokers. Library method: 5' RACE. Preparation of each TCR library used approximately 4,000 ng of total RNA. For each sample, cDNA was synthesized in eight separate reactions using SMARTScribe reverse transcriptase. During cDNA synthesis, template switching was used to introduce unique molecular identifiers that contained a 6-nucleotide sample barcode. TCRalpha and TCRbeta cDNA was amplified by two nested PCRs of about 15 and 9 cycles, with bead purification after each PCR. Before amplification, the cDNA was both treated with uracil DNA-glycosylase and purified with the QIAquick PCR purification kit. The second PCR was the step at which Illumina TruSeq-compatible adapters and sample-specific barcodes were added. TapeStation and Qubit were used to check library quality and concentration, and 4.5 to 6 ng of each library was pooled. Sequencing of pooled libraries was carried out on an Illumina HiSeq2500 single-index Rapid Run using 2 x 100 bp reads and custom sequencing primers. The authors' pipeline ran thus. MiGEC version 1.2.6 was used for UMI-based consensus assembly to correct PCR and sequencing errors. MiXCR version 2.1.1 was used to carry out V(D)J alignment, clonotype assembly and CDR3 extraction. To normalise gene usage, clonotype sharing and MAIT/NKT TCR abundance, the analysis used the top 1000, 10 000 and 20 000 clonotypes per sample. Diversity was computed as the inverse Simpson index with the vegan R package after downsampling to 27 000 UMIs. Paired Mann-Whitney U tests were applied to discordant twin pairs, with Benjamini-Hochberg correction for multiple testing. TCRdb reprocessed the reads into one record per CDR3 protein sequence, lacking DNA. TCRdb assigned the V and J calls; the authors' analysis was not used. This sample's records show roughly 100,000 distinct CDR3 sequences. Together, the top ten hold approximately 1.8% of the sample.

To note about this clonotype: No cognate antigen has been identified for it.

The CDR3 contains 17 residues, cysteine and phenylalanine counted. The record lacks a DNA sequence. Reading the germline V gene (reference sequence) gives CDR1 SEHNR and CDR2 FQNEAQ. The V and J genes are TRBV7-9 and TRBJ2-4; TCRdb indicates TRBD1, and absent DNA this call remains unverified. Material for sequencing was blood. The TCR was taken from a human donor with ulcerative colitis or Crohn's disease, or a healthy co-twin of an affected twin (not recorded which). The CDR3 protein sequence reads: CASSPRNGAVAKNIQYF.